This TCR beta chain was found in a study of regulatory T cells in long-lasting Graves disease. On the study more broadly: With positive TSH receptor antibodies and over 5 years of antithyroid drugs, Graves' disease was considered persistent. Study-level results: Patients with persistent Graves' had lower TCR diversity than newly diagnosed patients.

Sample time point: persistent/refractory GD, antithyroid drugs over 5 years with positive TRAb. The TCR library was made from RNA that had been extracted from PBMCs in TRIzol. Per American Thyroid Association guidelines, Graves' disease was diagnosed. Many counts were recorded for this clonotype. Its matching antigen is unknown. With iRepertoire HTBI primers and Arm-PCR of CDR3 regions, TCR beta libraries were built. The authors' processing: Spanning all samples, the identified segments comprised about 62 TRBV and 14 TRBJ. TCRdb itself ran the multiplex PCR reads through MiXCR, one entry per CDR3 protein. Clone size and V and J calls follow TCRdb, not the original study. The profile covers around 430,000 distinct CDR3 sequences, with around a fifth appearing a single time and over 10% taken by the ten largest. CDR1 MDHEN and CDR2 SYDVKM come from the germline V gene. The CDR3 is made up of 14 amino acids. The trim removed 6 bases at V and 3 bases at J, leaving 6 bases unmatched.

The input for sequencing was peripheral blood mononuclear cells (PBMCs), taken when the disease was refractory, from a patient treated with antithyroid drugs. The TCR was taken from a female donor with Graves disease. The chain joins TRBV28 to TRBJ1-2, with TRBD1 identical over 8 bases. CDR3 sequence (DNA): TGTGCCAGCAGCGAAAGACAGGGGCACTATGGCTACACCTTC. Amino acids: CASSERQGHYGYTF.